This TCR beta chain was identified in a study of cytomegalovirus exposure and HLA in healthy donors. After removal of 6 bases from V and 8 bases from J, the junction contained 10 bases not matched to a gene. CDR3 size: 14 residues. Germline lookup yields CDR1 MNHEY and CDR2 SVGAGI. 13 Jbeta primers and 60 Vbeta primers were used for the PCR. Profiling relied on immunoSEQ multiplex PCR, and the TCRdb table lists in-frame clones only, not all of them. The sample has fewer than 200,000 clones, roughly 80% seen once. The receptor was isolated from a woman aged 18-35 years in good health and CMV-seronegative. The specimen was PBMCs. The rearrangement uses TRBV6-5 and TRBJ1-2; 9 bases match TRBD1. CDR3 residues: CASSSDRGILGYTF. In DNA, the CDR3 is TGTGCCAGCAGCTCCGACAGGGGGATCCTCGGCTACACCTTC.